A single sample is the source of the 29 T cell receptor beta chains below, sequenced in a study of blood T cell repertoires in COVID-19 (TCRdb year 2020). Library generation was performed with the immunoSEQ multiplex PCR assay. In TCRdb, the immuneACCESS table is reduced to in-frame sequences with V and J assigned. These tables do not hold every clone; where another copy was compared, an unresolved V gene accounts for under half, and the others remain unexplained. This sample has about 140,000 clones in its table, and around 81% of those were observed once. The ten largest clones capture around 8.8% of the sample. Sequencing was done on a sample of peripheral blood. The source is a human donor in a cohort sampled during active COVID-19.

The chain carries TRBV6-5 and TRBJ2-3; D not resolved. In germline, CDR1 is MNHEY, CDR2 SVGAGI. The CDR3 runs 14 residues. Trimming stripped 7 bases from V and 4 bases from J, with 15 bases between. CDR3 in DNA: TGTGCCAGCACTAGTGACCTAAGCCCAGATACGCAGTATTTT. Encoded protein: CASTSDLSPDTQYF.

The DNA for the CDR3 is TGCGCCAGCAGCCCCGGGACACTTCAAGAGACCCAGTACTTC. Translation gives CASSPGTLQETQYF. V gene TRBV5-1 combines with J gene TRBJ2-5; maybe TRBD1 (6 bases). Germline V gene lookup returns CDR1 SGHRS and CDR2 YFSETQ. The V gene lost 4 bases and the J gene lost 2 bases, with 12 bases spanning the gap. This CDR3 has 14 amino acids.

This clone was picked up a small number of times. V and J are TRBV7-8 and TRBJ1-2; tentatively, D is TRBD1 (5 bases). The CDR3 extends over 13 amino acids. Between the trimmed V and J ends, which lost 3 bases and 7 bases, there was a span of 12 bases. CDR1 is SGHVS and CDR2 is FQNEAQ in the germline V gene. The CDR3 region is CASSFQGGGGYTF. As DNA, the CDR3 is TGTGCCAGCAGCTTTCAGGGAGGCGGTGGCTACACCTTC.

This chain connects TRBV6-1 to TRBJ1-1, with 11 nucleotides matching TRBD1. V gave up 1 base and J gave up 7 bases; unmatched junction bases: 5. CDR3 length equals 15 residues. Germline V gene sequence: CDR1 MNHNS, CDR2 SASEGT. The CDR3 DNA sequence: TGTGCCAGCAGTGAAGGGACAGGGGGCGAGTTTGAAGCTTTCTTT. Its translation: CASSEGTGGEFEAFF.

J is TRBJ2-7 and V is TRBV19; D unclear. Trimming shortened V by 5 bases and J by 6 bases, and 20 bases separated the two germline ends. The CDR3 extends over 15 amino acids. Germline V gives CDR1 LNHDA, CDR2 SQIVND (reference sequence). CDR3 region: CASSPGTLGISEQYF. As DNA, the CDR3 is TGTGCCAGTAGTCCTGGAACGCTGGGCATTTCCGAGCAGTACTTC.

The chain couples TRBV18 to TRBJ2-6; possibly TRBD1 for D (5 bases). Trimming took 3 bases from V and 0 from J, leaving 15 bases between them. CDR3 length: 18 amino acids. Germline V lookup: CDR1 KGHSH, CDR2 LQKENI. The CDR3 loop reads CASSPAIGVTSGANVLTF. For the CDR3, the DNA is TGTGCCAGCTCACCGGCGATAGGGGTGACCTCTGGGGCCAACGTCCTGACTTTC.

The chain employs TRBV19 and TRBJ1-1; D possibly corresponds to TRBD1 (5 bases). From germline, CDR1 is LNHDA and CDR2 SQIVND (reference sequence). The CDR3 is made up of 15 amino acids. V lost 5 bases to trimming and J lost 1 base, with 14 bases between them. The CDR3 is CASSPPGGTNTEAFF. In nucleotides, the CDR3 is TGTGCCAGTAGTCCACCCGGGGGGACGAACACTGAAGCTTTCTTT.

The chain combines TRBV6-1 with TRBJ1-5; TRBD1 aligns across 12 bases. Germline loops: CDR1 MNHNS, CDR2 SASEGT. The CDR3 loop spans 17 amino acids. After removal of 4 bases from V and 7 bases from J, the junction contained 11 bases not matched to a gene. The CDR3 is CASSVRLGQGAWQPQHF. The CDR3 coding sequence is TGTGCCAGCAGTGTGAGGCTGGGACAGGGGGCTTGGCAGCCCCAGCATTTT.

The chain links TRBV7-3 to TRBJ1-5; D might be TRBD1 (5 bases). V was pared by 3 bases and J by 4 bases, with 31 bases between. Per the germline V gene, CDR1 is SGHTA and CDR2 is FQGTGA. The CDR3 is 21 residues long. This CDR3 reads CASSFPTGVGMVRPLNQPQHF. For the CDR3, the DNA is TGTGCCAGCAGCTTCCCGACGGGGGTCGGAATGGTCCGACCGCTTAATCAGCCCCAGCATTTT.

This chain connects TRBV7-9 to TRBJ1-2; 9 nucleotides agree with TRBD1. With 5 bases clipped from V and 1 base from J, the junction kept 2 bases outside the gene matches. CDR1 is SEHNR and CDR2 is FQNEAQ in the germline V gene (reference sequence). The CDR3 is made up of 14 amino acids. Here the CDR3 DNA reads TGTGCCAGCAGCCCGACAGGGGGTAACTATGGCTACACCTTC. Translation gives CASSPTGGNYGYTF.

This clone was picked up a small number of times. The chain couples TRBV7-9 to TRBJ1-1; perhaps TRBD1 as D (5 bases). The CDR3 is 14 residues long. The V gene lost 3 bases and the J gene lost 4 bases, with 12 bases spanning the gap. Germline V gives CDR1 SEHNR, CDR2 FQNEAQ (reference sequence). The CDR3 region is CASSFARVGTEAFF. CDR3 DNA: TGTGCCAGCAGCTTTGCCAGGGTCGGCACTGAAGCTTTCTTT.

This clone turned up a few times. The CDR3 DNA sequence: TGTGCCAGCAGCAGACCGGGGGAGGCCCAGCATTTT. Its protein product is CASSRPGEAQHF. J is TRBJ1-5 and V is TRBV27; maybe TRBD1 (5 bases). Trimming took off 6 bases at V and 11 bases at J, with 14 bases between the two ends. The CDR3 extends over 12 amino acids. CDR1 MNHEY and CDR2 SMNVEV come from the germline V gene (reference sequence).

DNA of the CDR3: TGTGCCAGCAGTTCCTTAGGACAGGGGAATGAGCAGTTCTTC. Protein sequence: CASSSLGQGNEQFF. The chain combines TRBV6-4 with TRBJ2-1; 9 nucleotides align to TRBD1. The CDR3 contains 14 residues. The trim removed 5 bases at V and 7 bases at J, leaving 6 bases unmatched. CDR1 and CDR2 (germline): MRHNA, SNTAGT.

This rearrangement joins TRBV4-2 to TRBJ2-7; D unclear. V lost 0 bases, J lost 4 bases, and 7 bases lay in between. The CDR3 is 13 residues long. Germline assignment: CDR1 LGHNA and CDR2 YNFKEQ. Written as DNA, the CDR3 is TGTGCCAGCAGCCAAGAAGTACTTTACGAGCAGTACTTC. Amino acids: CASSQEVLYEQYF.

This clone was seen more than once but under ten times. This chain uses TRBV19 with TRBJ2-7; 10 bases align to TRBD2. The CDR3 is 15 amino acids. The J segment lost 3 bases and the V segment lost 5 bases, leaving 7 bases of the junction unmatched. The germline V gene has CDR1 LNHDA and CDR2 SQIVND (reference sequence). The CDR3 region has the DNA TGTGCCAGTAGTCCCCAGCGGGAGGGCCTCTACGAGCAGTACTTC. Its translation is CASSPQREGLYEQYF.

The rearrangement links TRBV3-1 (or the pseudogene TRBV3-2) to TRBJ2-7; 13 bases match TRBD2. The V gene end was trimmed by 2 bases and the J gene end by 5 bases; junction bases not matched to a gene: 9. The V gene's germline CDR1 is LGHDT and CDR2 YNNKEL (reference sequence). This CDR3 comprises 17 residues. CDR3 sequence reads: CASSQPSTSGRPHEQYF. In DNA form, the CDR3 reads TGTGCCAGCAGCCAACCCTCGACTAGCGGGAGGCCCCACGAGCAGTACTTC.

This chain connects TRBV27 to TRBJ2-7, with TRBD2 identical over 11 bases. CDR1 MNHEY and CDR2 SMNVEV come from the germline V gene (reference sequence). V was clipped by 6 bases and J by 0 bases; unmatched bases: 4. This CDR3 contains 15 residues. Here the CDR3 reads CASRLAGAHSYEQYF. The CDR3 bases are TGTGCCAGCAGACTAGCGGGAGCCCACTCCTACGAGCAGTACTTC.

V gene TRBV15 combines with J gene TRBJ1-5; the D gene is possibly TRBD1 (5 bases). The ends were cut back, 5 bases at V and 1 base at J, with 12 bases in the middle. The CDR3 is 15 amino acids. Germline loops: CDR1 LNHNV, CDR2 YYDKDF (reference sequence). The CDR3 here is CATSFSGGSNQPQHF. The CDR3 DNA reads as TGTGCCACCAGCTTTTCGGGGGGGAGCAATCAGCCCCAGCATTTT.

The chain links TRBV7-2 to TRBJ2-7, with 12 bases matching TRBD2. Unmatched junction bases numbered 4, after V lost 4 bases and J lost 3 bases. Germline V lookup: CDR1 SGHTA, CDR2 FQGNSA. This CDR3 region has 15 residues. The CDR3 DNA is TGTGCCAGCAGCTACCTAGCGGGAGGGTACTACGAGCAGTACTTC. Protein: CASSYLAGGYYEQYF.

The chain combines TRBV5-5 with TRBJ1-1; perhaps TRBD1 as D (5 bases). Looked up from germline, CDR1 is SGHKS and CDR2 is YYEKEE (reference sequence). There are 15 residues in the CDR3. V gave up 4 bases and J gave up 1 base, with 14 bases separating them. CDR3 coding DNA: TGTGCCAGCAGCGCTCCGGGACTCAGGAACACTGAAGCTTTCTTT. This encodes CASSAPGLRNTEAFF.

The chain is built from TRBV5-1 and TRBJ2-1; 12 bases match TRBD2. The trim removed 0 bases at V and 8 bases at J, leaving 15 bases unmatched. This CDR3 spans 19 amino acids. Germline V CDR1 and CDR2: SGHRS, YFSETQ. The DNA of the CDR3 is TGCGCCAGCAGCTTGGACGCACTACTAGCGGGAGGACCTACCGATGAGCAGTTCTTC. It yields the protein CASSLDALLAGGPTDEQFF.

V and J are TRBV4-2 and TRBJ2-7, with TRBD1 matching over 8 bases. Trimming removed 1 base from V and 0 bases from J; junction bases left unmatched: 5. The CDR3 runs to 16 residues. Looked up from germline, CDR1 is LGHNA and CDR2 is YNFKEQ. The CDR3 here is CASSQGRTGSSYEQYF. The DNA of the CDR3 is TGTGCCAGCAGCCAAGGGAGGACAGGGAGCTCCTACGAGCAGTACTTC.

The chain is built from TRBV6-4 and TRBJ1-4, with D uncertain. V dropped 10 bases and J dropped 5 bases, with 20 bases sitting between them. The CDR3 contains 15 residues. The germline V gene has CDR1 MRHNA and CDR2 SNTAGT. CDR3 nucleotide sequence: TGTGCCATCAAGACCCCAGAGGGAGGGAATGAAAAACTGTTTTTT. Translated: CAIKTPEGGNEKLFF.

This clone has a handful of counts. This chain uses TRBV7-9 with TRBJ1-2, with D possibly matching TRBD1 (6 bases). The germline CDR1 and CDR2 sequences are SEHNR and FQNEAQ (reference sequence). With 1 base removed from V and 4 bases from J, the gap between germline ends came to 13 bases. This CDR3 region has 15 residues. Here the CDR3 reads CASSLGTGSGYGYTF. The CDR3 DNA follows: TGTGCCAGCAGCTTAGGTACAGGGTCGGGCTATGGCTACACCTTC.

The rearrangement uses TRBV5-5 and TRBJ1-4, with 9 bases lining up with TRBD1. Losses at the gene ends were 0 bases for V and 7 bases for J; bases not matched to a gene: 4. Germline values: CDR1 SGHKS, CDR2 YYEKEE (reference sequence). The CDR3 sequence is 15 residues long. CDR3 region: CASSLETGGGEKLFF. The CDR3 DNA sequence: TGTGCCAGCAGCTTGGAGACAGGGGGAGGTGAAAAACTGTTTTTT.

This rearrangement joins TRBV5-3 to TRBJ2-2, with D perhaps matching TRBD2 (6 bases). TRBV5-3 carries the ORF label, with uncertain function. The CDR3 extends over 14 amino acids. Trimming left V 5 bases short and J 4 bases short, with 12 bases between. CDR3 sequence (DNA): TGTGCCAGAAGGCGGGGCTGCGGCACCGGGGAGCTGTTTTTT. Translation: CARRRGCGTGELFF.

The rearrangement joins TRBV20-1 to TRBJ2-5, with a weak D call TRBD2 (6 bases). The V end lost 3 bases, the J end lost 4 bases, and 15 bases lay between the germline ends. CDR1 DFQATT and CDR2 SNEGSKA come from the germline V gene (reference sequence). The CDR3 consists of 14 residues. CDR3 sequence reads: CSASHPGRSETQYF. The CDR3 DNA reads TGCAGTGCTAGTCACCCCGGGAGATCAGAGACCCAGTACTTC.

The rearrangement links TRBV15 to TRBJ2-7; 7 nucleotides agree with TRBD2. Germline CDR1 and CDR2: LNHNV and YYDKDF (reference sequence). The CDR3 length is 15 residues. Trimming took 5 bases from V and 0 from J; bases not matched to a gene: 7. The CDR3 loop reads CATSPTSASSYEQYF. CDR3 coding DNA: TGTGCCACCAGCCCCACTAGCGCGAGCTCCTACGAGCAGTACTTC.

This clone has more than one count but fewer than ten. The chain links TRBV29-1 to TRBJ2-7; 8 nucleotides agree with TRBD1. Per germline, CDR1 SQVTM and CDR2 ANQGSEA. V gave up 1 base and J gave up 3 bases; unmatched junction bases: 5. The CDR3 is 14 amino acids. The CDR3 bases are TGCAGCGTTGAAGGGACAGGGTCTCTCTACGAGCAGTACTTC. This translates into CSVEGTGSLYEQYF.